This T cell receptor beta chain emerged from a study of blood T cell repertoires in COVID-19. This clone showed up just once. The data were produced by immunoSEQ multiplex PCR, yet TCRdb's version contains in-frame clones alone and is incomplete. The repertoire holds some 240,000 clones, with 80% to 90% as singletons. The CDR3 sequence is 14 residues long. In germline, CDR1 is SGHRS, CDR2 YFSETQ. Trimming removed 3 bases at V and 3 bases at J, with 10 bases between. Material: peripheral blood. The source is a woman between 65 and 79 years old with COVID-19, enrolled during active disease. The V call is TRBV5-1, the J call TRBJ1-3; D unresolved. CDR3: CASSSYSGGNTIYF. The CDR3 DNA follows: TGCGCCAGCAGCTCATACTCTGGTGGAAACACCATATATTTT.